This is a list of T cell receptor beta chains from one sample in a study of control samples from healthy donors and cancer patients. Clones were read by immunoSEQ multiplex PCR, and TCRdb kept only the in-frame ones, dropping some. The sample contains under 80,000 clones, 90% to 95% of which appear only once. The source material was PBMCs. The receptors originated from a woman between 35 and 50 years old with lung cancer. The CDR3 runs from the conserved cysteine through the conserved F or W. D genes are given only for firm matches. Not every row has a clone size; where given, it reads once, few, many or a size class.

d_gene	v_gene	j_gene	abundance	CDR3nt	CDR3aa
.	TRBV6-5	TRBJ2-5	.	TGTGCCAGCAGTTTAGGGGGGCAAGAGACCCAGTACTTC	CASSLGGQETQYF
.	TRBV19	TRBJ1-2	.	TGTGCCAGTAGAGACCTACAGCGCTACACCTTC	CASRDLQRYTF
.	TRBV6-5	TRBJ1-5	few	TGTGCCAGCGCGACTGGGGGCAATCAGCCCCAGCATTTT	CASATGGNQPQHF
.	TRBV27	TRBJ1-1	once	TGTGCCAGCAGTTTATTTTCGGGGAACACTGAAGCTTTCTTT	CASSLFSGNTEAFF
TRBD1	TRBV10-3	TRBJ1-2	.	TGTGCCATCAGAAGGACAGGGGCTTACTATGGCTACACCTTC	CAIRRTGAYYGYTF
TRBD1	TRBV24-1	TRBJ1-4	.	TGTGCCACCAGTGACACGACGACAGGGGCTGGTGAAAAACTGTTTTTT	CATSDTTTGAGEKLFF
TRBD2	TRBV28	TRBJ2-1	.	TGTGCCAGCACCCGGGGGGGAGCCAGCTCCTACAATGAGCAGTTCTTC	CASTRGGASSYNEQFF
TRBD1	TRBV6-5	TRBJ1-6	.	TGTGCCAGCAGCCGTCGAGGGGGCTCTTGGCCCCTCCACTTT	CASSRRGGSWPLHF
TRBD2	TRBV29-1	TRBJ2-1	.	TGCAGCGTGGAAATGACTAGCGGGGGGGCCGATGAGCAGTTCTTC	CSVEMTSGGADEQFF
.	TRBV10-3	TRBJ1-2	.	TGTGCCATCACGGCCGGCGAAATAAACTATGGCTACACCTTC	CAITAGEINYGYTF
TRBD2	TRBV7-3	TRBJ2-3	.	TGTGCCAGCAGCCGGGGGGTAGCGGGTTCAGAAGATACGCAGTATTTT	CASSRGVAGSEDTQYF
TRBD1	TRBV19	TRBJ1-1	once	TGTGCCAGTAGTACTTTCGGACAGGGAGGCGCTGAAGCTTTCTTT	CASSTFGQGGAEAFF
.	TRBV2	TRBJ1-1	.	TGTGCCAGCAGTGAAGGACGGGTCAAGCACACTGAAGCTTTCTTT	CASSEGRVKHTEAFF
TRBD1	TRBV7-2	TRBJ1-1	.	TGTGCCAGCAGACCGGGACAGATATTTGAAGCTTTCTTT	CASRPGQIFEAFF
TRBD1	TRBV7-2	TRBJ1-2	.	TGTGCCAGCAGCTTAACGGGACAGTCTTCCTATGGCTACACCTTC	CASSLTGQSSYGYTF
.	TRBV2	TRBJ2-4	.	TGTGCCAGCGGCCTGGATGCACTAGCCAAAAACATTCAGTACTTC	CASGLDALAKNIQYF
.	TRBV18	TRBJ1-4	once	TGTGCCAGCTCACCCCCGAACAGGGCGGCTGATGAAAAACTGTTTTTT	CASSPPNRAADEKLFF
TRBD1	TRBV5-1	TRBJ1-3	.	TGCGCCAGCAGCTCGACTGACAGGGGAACTGGAAACACCATATATTTT	CASSSTDRGTGNTIYF
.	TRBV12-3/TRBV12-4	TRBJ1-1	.	TGTGCCAGCAGTTTAGGTAGGAGGTTTGAAGCTTTCTTT	CASSLGRRFEAFF
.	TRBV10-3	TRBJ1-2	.	TGTGCCATCACCTCGGGGACGGAGGGCTATGGCTACACCTTC	CAITSGTEGYGYTF
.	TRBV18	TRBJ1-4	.	TGTGCCAGCTCGAGACTGGCGGCTAATGAAAAACTGTTTTTT	CASSRLAANEKLFF
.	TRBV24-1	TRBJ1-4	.	TGTGCCACCAGTGATTTGTTATACCGGGACCCTAAGGATGAAAAACTGTTTTTT	CATSDLLYRDPKDEKLFF
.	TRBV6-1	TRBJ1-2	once	TGTGCCAGCAGTGAAACCCGGCCAGCCATAGGCTACACCTTC	CASSETRPAIGYTF
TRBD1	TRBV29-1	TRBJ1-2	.	TGCAGCGTAGTGACAGGGGGCGCCGGGTATGGCTACACCTTC	CSVVTGGAGYGYTF
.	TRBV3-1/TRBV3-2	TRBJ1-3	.	TGTGCCAGCAGCCAAGGATCCGGCTGGAGCTCTGGAAACACCATATATTTT	CASSQGSGWSSGNTIYF
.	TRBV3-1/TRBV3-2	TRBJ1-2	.	TGTGCCAGCAGCCCGCAACCCGGCAGGGCCAACTATGGCTACACCTTC	CASSPQPGRANYGYTF
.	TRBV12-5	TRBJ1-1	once	TGTGCTAGTGGTTTGGTACTTGCGGATGAGGTGAACACTGAAGCTTTCTTT	CASGLVLADEVNTEAFF
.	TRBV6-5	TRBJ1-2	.	TGTGCCAGCACCCCAGGGTCGCAGTATGGCTACACCTTC	CASTPGSQYGYTF
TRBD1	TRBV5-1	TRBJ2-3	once	TGCGCCAGCAGCTTGGCTAACAGGGGATCAACAGATACGCAGTATTTT	CASSLANRGSTDTQYF
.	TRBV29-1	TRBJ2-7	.	TGCAGCGTTGAAGGACAACCCTACGAGCAGTACTTC	CSVEGQPYEQYF
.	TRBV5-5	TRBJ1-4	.	TGTGCCAGCAGCTTGATGGGCCTAAATGAAAAACTGTTTTTT	CASSLMGLNEKLFF
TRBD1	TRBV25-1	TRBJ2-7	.	TGTGCCAGTCGCGGGACAGGGGTTAAGGAGCAGTACTTC	CASRGTGVKEQYF
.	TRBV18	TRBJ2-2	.	TGTGCCAGCCTCTTTGGGGGGCGCCTCACCGGGGAGCTGTTTTTT	CASLFGGRLTGELFF
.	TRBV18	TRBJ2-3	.	TGTGCCAGCTCAATGGTACACACAGATACGCAGTATTTT	CASSMVHTDTQYF
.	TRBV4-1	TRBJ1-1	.	TGCGCCAGCAGCCAAGATACGGGGAGGAGGAACACTGAAGCTTTCTTT	CASSQDTGRRNTEAFF
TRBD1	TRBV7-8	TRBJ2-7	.	TGTGCCAGCAGCAACTCCGGGACAGGGCGGTACGAGCAGTACTTC	CASSNSGTGRYEQYF
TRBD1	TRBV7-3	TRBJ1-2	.	TGTGCCAGCAGCATAAGCCGGGACAGGGAGGATGGCTACACCTTC	CASSISRDREDGYTF
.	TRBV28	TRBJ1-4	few	TGTGCCAGCAGTTCGGGAAAACCCCAAAAACTGTTTTTT	CASSSGKPQKLFF
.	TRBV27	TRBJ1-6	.	TGTGCCAGCAGGGAGTCCGGTTCACCCCTCCACTTT	CASRESGSPLHF
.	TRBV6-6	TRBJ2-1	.	TGTGCCAGCACCAGCTTAGGAGTCAATGAGCAGTTCTTC	CASTSLGVNEQFF
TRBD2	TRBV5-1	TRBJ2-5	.	TGCGCCAGCAGTCGTAGCGGGGTAATCCAAGAGACCCAGTACTTC	CASSRSGVIQETQYF
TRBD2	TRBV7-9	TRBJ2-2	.	TGTGCCAGCAGCCGACCGACTAGCGGGGCGAACACCGGGGAGCTGTTTTTT	CASSRPTSGANTGELFF
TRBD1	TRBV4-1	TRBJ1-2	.	TGCGCCAGCAGCCAACCCCTGGGACAGGGGAAAAACTATGGCTACACCTTC	CASSQPLGQGKNYGYTF
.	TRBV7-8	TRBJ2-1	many	TGTGCCAGCACCACGGGATATGAGCAGTTCTTC	CASTTGYEQFF
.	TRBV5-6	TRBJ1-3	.	TGTGCCAGCAGCTTTGGTCCCTCTGGAAACACCATATATTTT	CASSFGPSGNTIYF
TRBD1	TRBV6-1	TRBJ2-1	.	TGTGCCAGCAGTGAAGGGGACAGGGTGTACAATGAGCAGTTCTTC	CASSEGDRVYNEQFF
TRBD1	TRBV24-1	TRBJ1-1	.	TGTGCCACCAGCAATGACAGGGATCTTTTTGGAGCTTTCTTT	CATSNDRDLFGAFF
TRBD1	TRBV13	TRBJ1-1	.	TGTGCCAGCAGCTCAGGGGGCTTGGACACTGAAGCTTTCTTT	CASSSGGLDTEAFF
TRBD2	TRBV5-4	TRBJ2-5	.	TGTGCCAGCAGTCAAGGGACTAGCGGGGGGGGTCAAGAGACCCAGTACTTC	CASSQGTSGGGQETQYF
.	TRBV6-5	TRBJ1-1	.	TGTGCCAGCAGTTTCCGCATGAACACTGAAGCTTTCTTT	CASSFRMNTEAFF